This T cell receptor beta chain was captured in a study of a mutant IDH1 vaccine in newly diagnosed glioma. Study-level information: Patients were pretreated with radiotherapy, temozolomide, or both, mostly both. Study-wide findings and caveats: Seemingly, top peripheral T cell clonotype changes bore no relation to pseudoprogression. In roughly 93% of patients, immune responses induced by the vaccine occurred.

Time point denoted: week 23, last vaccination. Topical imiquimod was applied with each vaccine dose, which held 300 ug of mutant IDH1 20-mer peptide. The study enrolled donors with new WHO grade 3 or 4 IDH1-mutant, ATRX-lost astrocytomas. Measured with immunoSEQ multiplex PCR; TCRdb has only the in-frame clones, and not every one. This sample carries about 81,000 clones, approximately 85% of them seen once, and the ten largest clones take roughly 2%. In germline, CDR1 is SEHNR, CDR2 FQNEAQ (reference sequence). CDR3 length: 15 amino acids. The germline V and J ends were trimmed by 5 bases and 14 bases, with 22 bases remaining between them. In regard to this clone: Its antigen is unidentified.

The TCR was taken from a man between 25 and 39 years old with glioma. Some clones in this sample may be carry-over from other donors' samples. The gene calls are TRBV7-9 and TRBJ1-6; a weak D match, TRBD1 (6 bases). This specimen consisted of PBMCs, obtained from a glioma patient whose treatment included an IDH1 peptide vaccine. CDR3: CASSPGAGGAEALHF. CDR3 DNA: TGTGCCAGCAGCCCGGGGGCGGGGGGCGCCGAGGCCCTCCACTTT.